The 23 T cell receptor beta chains below come from one sample, sequenced in a study of blood T cell repertoires in COVID-19. Generated by immunoSEQ multiplex PCR, the TCRdb table keeps only in-frame clones and is missing some. In the table there are 490,000 or so clones, approximately 90% of which are singletons. The sample taken for sequencing was PBMCs or T cells enriched from blood (not recorded which). The receptors stem from a woman between 55 and 75 years old who had recovered from COVID-19.

The chain recombines TRBV2 with TRBJ2-1; 11 bases line up with TRBD2. Germline CDR1 SNHLY, CDR2 FYNNEI. The trim removed 3 bases at V and 2 bases at J, leaving 0 bases unmatched. The CDR3 sequence is 15 residues long. CDR3 region: CASSDSGGAYNEQFF. The CDR3 nucleotides are TGTGCCAGCAGTGATAGCGGGGGGGCCTACAATGAGCAGTTCTTC.

The J gene is TRBJ2-3, the V gene TRBV4-1; 10 bases line up with TRBD2. The CDR3 length is 17 residues. The germline V gene encodes CDR1 MGHRA and CDR2 YSYEKL. V trimming: 4 bases; J trimming: 0 bases; junction bases outside the gene matches: 7. The CDR3, as DNA: TGCGCCAGCAGCCCCCAGCGGGGGGGCAGTAGCACAGATACGCAGTATTTT. This encodes CASSPQRGGSSTDTQYF.

The chain has TRBV5-1 and TRBJ1-4; 11 positions agree with TRBD1. This CDR3 comprises 14 residues. CDR1 and CDR2 from the germline V gene are SGHRS and YFSETQ. V shed 3 bases, J shed 7 bases, and the junction held 2 bases outside the gene matches. The CDR3 region is CASSSGQGAEKLFF. The CDR3 DNA reads TGCGCCAGCAGCTCTGGACAGGGGGCTGAAAAACTGTTTTTT.

For this clone: Mismatch with germline at one junction end may stem from a read error. The V gene is TRBV7-7, the J gene TRBJ2-3; 8 nucleotides align to TRBD1. CDR1 and CDR2 (germline): SSHAT, FNYEAQ (reference sequence). This CDR3 comprises 15 residues. CDR3 sequence reads: CASSQTGAGTDTQYF. In DNA form, the CDR3 reads TGTGCTAGCAGTCAGACAGGGGCTGGCACAGATACGCAGTATTTT.

The V gene is TRBV24-1, the J gene TRBJ2-2, with TRBD1 matching 9 bases. Germline V CDR1 and CDR2: KGHDR, SFDVKD. Trimming at V came to 2 bases and at J to 7 bases, leaving 4 bases not matched to a gene. This CDR3 has 15 amino acids. This CDR3 reads CATSDSGTGSGELFF. The CDR3 coding sequence is TGTGCCACCAGTGATTCCGGGACAGGGAGCGGGGAGCTGTTTTTT.

The chain links TRBV3-1 (or the pseudogene TRBV3-2) to TRBJ2-1, with 10 nucleotides matching TRBD2. V shed 6 bases and J 2 bases; nucleotides not matched to a gene: 4. Germline V gene data show CDR1 as LGHDT and CDR2 as YNNKEL (reference sequence). The CDR3 has 15 residues. The CDR3 coding sequence is TGTGCCAGCAGTGCCAGCGGGGGGGCCTACAATGAGCAGTTCTTC. It yields the protein CASSASGGAYNEQFF.

The chain uses TRBV10-2 and TRBJ1-2; a weak D match, TRBD1 (5 bases). This CDR3 region has 13 residues. Germline CDR1 and CDR2: WSHSY and SAAADI. Trimming removed 8 bases from V and 2 bases from J, with 12 bases in between. CDR3 sequence: CASADSTNYGYTF. The CDR3 region has the DNA TGCGCCAGCGCCGACAGTACGAACTATGGCTACACCTTC.

The V and J genes are TRBV5-1 and TRBJ2-2, with a possible D match to TRBD2 (6 bases). The CDR3 spans 14 residues. With 1 base removed from V and 7 bases from J, the gap between germline ends came to 11 bases. Germline V gene lookup returns CDR1 SGHRS and CDR2 YFSETQ. This CDR3 is CASSLNMGGGELFF. In nucleotides, the CDR3 is TGCGCCAGCAGCTTGAATATGGGAGGCGGGGAGCTGTTTTTT. The variable domain in full, completed from reference TRBV5-1 and TRBJ2-2, reads KAGVTQTPRYLIKTRGQQVTLSCSPISGHRSVSWYQQTPGQGLQFLFEYFSETQRNKGNFPGRFSGRQFSNSRSEMNVSTLELGDSALYLCASSLNMGGGELFFGEGSRLTVL.

V and J are TRBV4-1 and TRBJ1-4, with D unclear. The CDR3 runs to 15 residues. CDR1 and CDR2 (germline): MGHRA, YSYEKL. The germline V and J ends were trimmed by 2 bases and 8 bases, with 15 bases remaining between them. The CDR3 protein is CASSQIESGHEKLFF. The CDR3 DNA reads as TGCGCCAGCAGCCAAATTGAATCTGGCCACGAAAAACTGTTTTTT.

The CDR3: CAISEWGTGGNTEAFF. CDR3 DNA: TGTGCCATCAGTGAGTGGGGGACAGGGGGCAACACTGAAGCTTTCTTT. The rearrangement joins TRBV10-3 to TRBJ1-1; TRBD1 aligns across 12 bases. CDR3 length equals 16 residues. Germline lookup yields CDR1 ENHRY and CDR2 SYGVKD. V gave up 1 base and J gave up 2 bases; unmatched junction bases: 2.

The V and J genes are TRBV9 and TRBJ2-5; tentative D call: TRBD2 (5 bases). Germline CDR1 reads SGDLS; CDR2 reads YYNGEE. This CDR3 has 13 residues. V was clipped by 2 bases and J by 5 bases, with 10 bases between them. In nucleotides, the CDR3 is TGTGCCAGCAGCGTCTCACTAGGGGAGACCCAGTACTTC. Its translation: CASSVSLGETQYF.

For the CDR3, the DNA is TGTGCCAGTAAACCTGAGACAGGGGGCAATCAGCCCCAGCATTTT. It translates to CASKPETGGNQPQHF. The rearrangement links TRBV19 to TRBJ1-5, with 8 nucleotides matching TRBD1. Unmatched junction bases numbered 7, after V lost 7 bases and J lost 2 bases. The CDR3 spans 15 residues. CDR1 is LNHDA, CDR2 SQIVND, per germline (reference sequence).

The gene calls are TRBV28 and TRBJ2-3, with TRBD2 matching 8 bases. CDR3 size: 16 residues. The J segment lost 13 bases and the V segment lost 1 base, leaving 16 bases of the junction unmatched. In germline, CDR1 is MDHEN, CDR2 SYDVKM. The CDR3 DNA follows: TGTGCCAGCAGTTTATATTTCGTCGAGAGGACTAGCCTTAAGTATTTT. Protein product: CASSLYFVERTSLKYF. The full variable domain, its missing parts supplied by reference TRBV28 and TRBJ2-3, is DVKVTQSSRYLVKRTGEKVFLECVQDMDHENMFWYRQDPGLGLRLIYFSYDVKMKEKGDIPEGYSVSREKKERFSLILESASTNQTSMYLCASSLYFVERTSLKYFGPGTRLTVL.

The chain links TRBV5-8 to TRBJ2-7; D may be TRBD2 (6 bases). Germline V gives CDR1 SGHTS, CDR2 YDEGEE. This CDR3 has 13 residues. V was clipped by 2 bases and J by 7 bases, with 13 bases between them. CDR3 in DNA: TGTGCCAGCAGCTTCGCGGGGTCGCCAGAGCAGTACGTC. Amino acids: CASSFAGSPEQYV.

V usage is TRBV4-1 and J usage is TRBJ1-1; TRBD1 is a possible D gene (6 bases). V was shortened by 1 base and J by 3 bases, with 12 bases between the two germline ends. CDR1 and CDR2 (germline): MGHRA, YSYEKL. The CDR3 runs 15 residues. CDR3 in amino acids: CASSQVHRAYTEAFF. The CDR3 coding sequence is TGCGCCAGCAGCCAAGTGCACAGGGCCTACACTGAAGCTTTCTTT.

The chain recombines TRBV18 with TRBJ2-2, with 7 bases lining up with TRBD2. J was trimmed by 0 bases and V by 6 bases; bases with no gene match: 4. From germline, CDR1 is KGHSH and CDR2 LQKENI. The CDR3 loop spans 15 amino acids. CDR3 in amino acids: CASSPGTTNTGELFF. In DNA form, the CDR3 reads TGTGCCAGCTCGCCCGGGACTACGAACACCGGGGAGCTGTTTTTT.

As concerns this clone: Other DNA sequences in the sample encode the same CDR3. This sequence joins TRBV24-1 and TRBJ2-3; 8 nucleotides align to TRBD1. The CDR3 is 15 residues long. Trimming at V came to 4 bases and at J to 3 bases, leaving 5 bases not matched to a gene. From germline, CDR1 is KGHDR and CDR2 SFDVKD. Written as DNA, the CDR3 is TGTGCCACCAGTGAGGGGCAGGGGGCTACAGATACGCAGTATTTT. This codes for CATSEGQGATDTQYF.

CDR3 nucleotides: TGTGCCAGCAGGGGGGACAGGCCCTCTGGGGCCAACGTCCTGACTTTC. It codes for CASRGDRPSGANVLTF. This chain links TRBV7-2 with TRBJ2-6, with 8 positions matching TRBD1. The J segment lost 0 bases and the V segment lost 6 bases, leaving 4 bases of the junction unmatched. Germline V CDR1 and CDR2: SGHTA, FQGNSA. The CDR3 is 16 amino acids.

A few counts support this clone. J is TRBJ2-7 and V is TRBV28, with 12 bases identical to TRBD1. CDR1 is MDHEN, CDR2 SYDVKM, per germline. The CDR3 is 15 residues long. V was clipped by 2 bases and J by 7 bases; unmatched bases: 6. CDR3 amino acids: CASSLRGQGAKEQYV. The CDR3 DNA follows: TGTGCCAGCAGTTTAAGGGGACAGGGGGCTAAGGAGCAGTACGTC.

The chain is built from TRBV29-1 and TRBJ1-2; D unresolved. Germline V CDR1 and CDR2: SQVTM, ANQGSEA. Between the trimmed V and J ends, which lost 4 bases and 0 bases, there was a span of 12 bases. This CDR3 region has 14 residues. This CDR3 is CSVVPINSNYGYTF. CDR3 DNA: TGCAGCGTTGTCCCCATAAACTCTAACTATGGCTACACCTTC.

With regard to this clone: Distinct nucleotide sequences in the sample also encode this CDR3. The chain uses TRBV20-1 and TRBJ1-1; unclear D gene. The CDR3 contains 10 residues. Germline CDR1 is DFQATT and CDR2 is SNEGSKA (reference sequence). The germline V and J ends were trimmed by 3 bases and 5 bases, with 4 bases remaining between them. CDR3 DNA: TGCAGTGCTAGTCGGACTGAAGCTTTCTTT. Its protein product is CSASRTEAFF.

The V gene is TRBV18, the J gene TRBJ1-5, with TRBD1 identical over 9 bases. Germline V gene data show CDR1 as KGHSH and CDR2 as LQKENI. CDR3 length: 15 amino acids. V dropped 5 bases and J dropped 3; count of bases not matched to a gene: 5. The DNA of the CDR3 is TGTGCCAGCTCATCCGGGACAGGGAACAATCAGCCCCAGCATTTT. Translating it yields CASSSGTGNNQPQHF.

This clone was detected once. At the DNA level, this CDR3 is encoded by other sequences in the same sample as well. This chain links TRBV3-1 (or the pseudogene TRBV3-2) with TRBJ1-1; D possibly corresponds to TRBD1 (6 bases). The CDR3 has 14 residues. Germline V gene lookup returns CDR1 LGHDT and CDR2 YNNKEL (reference sequence). V gave up 4 bases and J gave up 2 bases, with 11 bases separating them. The CDR3 DNA sequence: TGTGCCAGCAGCCGGCGGGGGGCTAACACTGAAGCTTTCTTT. Protein: CASSRRGANTEAFF.